What follows describes a single T cell receptor (beta chain). This clonotype is a singleton in its sample. It has no known antigen specificity. Per-base qualities were not stored, and no clone one base away is much larger. One read yields weak evidence. Trimming takes 2 bases off V and 2 bases off J; junction bases not matched to a gene: 7. From the cysteine through the phenylalanine, the CDR3 covers 16 amino acids. The read is trimmed to its CDR3 DNA, 48 bases read in frame from base 1. In the germline V gene, CDR1 corresponds to SGHRS and CDR2 to YFSETQ. RNA was extracted using the RNeasy kit, and roughly 0.5 to 1 microgram was reverse transcribed with random hexamers. The immunoSEQ multiplex PCR assay, which covers 54 Vbeta and 13 Jbeta segments, was used to amplify TCR beta CDR3 regions. Bias from PCR amplification was corrected by using a synthetic template baseline for primer optimization and for computational correction. Processing in the source paper ran as follows. Reads were assigned to V, D and J genes according to IMGT and analyzed in immunoSEQ Analyzer, with only productive sequences retained. Clonality was computed as one minus Shannon entropy normalized by log2 of the number of productive unique sequences. For each patient and control, public and private clones were evaluated within the 100 most prevalent clones. A clone was defined as Susac-specific if it was absent from the healthy and MS cohorts, from approximately 980 published viral clones and from other ImmuneACCESS disease sequences. TCRdb reprocessed the public reads (quality trimming at Q25 with fastp, clone calling with MiXCR) and kept in-frame beta chains. Every distinct CDR3 protein forms one entry, paired with its most common genes and DNA. The authors' filters were not applied to this entry. The sample table records 95,000 to 150,000 distinct CDR3 sequences; around 94% of these occur just once. The ten most abundant clones make up more than 0.075% of the sample.

Peripheral blood CD8+ and CD4+ T cells from healthy donors, Susac syndrome patients and multiple sclerosis patients were profiled using high-throughput TCR beta sequencing. Healthy donors were age- and sex-matched controls. Bulk CD8+ and CD4+ T cells were purified by magnetic negative isolation, whereas CD8+ TEMRA cells were enriched by FACS. Blood was collected in EDTA tubes and processed within 24 hours, with PBMCs isolated through density gradient centrifugation. PBMCs intended for TCR sequencing were frozen in liquid nitrogen and were later thawed in a 37 degrees C water bath. The sorted or isolated CD4+, CD8+ and CD8+ TEMRA cells had a purity of 90% or higher. The record originates from a study of CD8 T cells in Susac syndrome (dated by TCRdb to 2018 to 2020). General notes on the study: Repertoire sequencing was used to test whether CD8+ T cell activation and differentiation in Susac syndrome was antigen driven. Broad study findings and their caveats: The number of individuals in the TCR sequencing and HLA analysis was acknowledged as relatively small.

Sequencing input: CD4+ T cells from PBMCs. The receptor's source is a human donor in good health. The sequence joins TRBV5-1 to TRBJ2-5, and 9 junctional nucleotides match TRBD1. Here is the DNA: TGCGCCAGCAGCTTCCGAACTGGACAGGGGCAAGAGACCCAGTACTTC. Its protein is CASSFRTGQGQETQYF.